The rows below give T cell receptor beta chains drawn from one sample of a study of T-cell memory formation after mild COVID-19. TCRdb reprocessed the 5' RACE reads with MiXCR, giving one entry per CDR3 protein. The repertoire holds about 400,000 distinct CDR3 sequences, with less than 25% as singletons. Sequences were obtained from PBMCs or a T cell subset sorted from them (not recorded which). All receptors derive from an adult woman who had mild COVID-19 (a few samples of this study predate the infection). Cell type and time point are not known. The CDR3 runs from the conserved cysteine through the conserved F or W. Each record gives: clone size, V gene, D gene, J gene, CDR3 protein, CDR3 DNA. D genes are given only for firm matches. Not every row has a clone size; where given, it reads once, few, many or a size class.

>few|TRBV24-1|.|TRBJ2-3
CATSDRGGFTFDTQYF
TGTGCCACCAGTGATCGAGGGGGATTTACGTTCGATACGCAGTATTTT
>.|TRBV6-6|TRBD2|TRBJ2-1
CASSYPSRVAGYNEQFF
TGTGCCAGCAGTTACCCCTCTCGGGTAGCGGGCTACAATGAGCAGTTCTTC
>.|TRBV5-1|.|TRBJ1-2
CASSLEDRSRTF
TGCGCCAGCAGCTTGGAAGACAGGTCTCGCACCTTC
>few|TRBV18|.|TRBJ2-1
CASSPRLGRNEQFF
TGTGCCAGCTCACCCCGGTTAGGGCGGAATGAGCAGTTCTTC
>.|TRBV7-3|.|TRBJ2-5
CASSLTGGGQETQYF
TGTGCCAGCAGCTTAACAGGAGGGGGCCAAGAGACCCAGTACTTC
>.|TRBV5-1|.|TRBJ2-3
CASSFPGGRTDTQYF
TGCGCCAGCAGCTTTCCCGGGGGCCGCACAGATACGCAGTATTTT
>.|TRBV30|TRBD1|TRBJ1-6
CAWSVNRGRITPLHF
TGTGCCTGGAGTGTCAACAGGGGGCGAATTACACCCCTCCACTTT
>many|TRBV4-1|.|TRBJ1-1
CASSQGYRGINTEAFF
TGCGCCAGCAGCCAAGGGTACAGAGGGATAAACACTGAAGCTTTCTTT
>.|TRBV2|TRBD2|TRBJ2-1
CASSVKAGGPLEQFF
TGTGCCAGCAGTGTTAAAGCGGGGGGGCCCCTCGAGCAGTTCTTC
>.|TRBV7-2|TRBD1|TRBJ2-7
CASSGQGIEQYF
TGTGCCAGCAGCGGACAGGGAATCGAGCAGTACTTC
>few|TRBV11-3|.|TRBJ2-7
CASSFRRNSYEQYF
TGTGCCAGCAGCTTTCGGCGGAACTCCTACGAGCAGTACTTC
>many|TRBV19|.|TRBJ1-5
CASSGKGSFQPQHF
TGTGCCAGTAGCGGGAAGGGGAGTTTTCAGCCCCAGCATTTT
>few|TRBV5-5|TRBD1|TRBJ1-2
CASSSRRDRGTYGYTF
TGTGCCAGCAGCTCCCGCCGGGACAGGGGGACTTATGGCTACACCTTC
>.|TRBV12-3/TRBV12-4|.|TRBJ1-5
CASSNGNQPQHF
TGTGCCAGCAGCAACGGGAATCAGCCCCAGCATTTT
>many|TRBV4-2|TRBD1|TRBJ1-2
CASSQSGGYGYTF
TGTGCCAGCAGCCAGTCAGGGGGCTATGGCTACACCTTC
>few|TRBV6-5|.|TRBJ1-1
CASSYGDGGKAFF
TGTGCCAGCAGTTACGGGGACGGAGGGAAAGCTTTCTTT
>.|TRBV4-1|.|TRBJ1-5
CASSQATTPINQPQHF
TGCGCCAGCAGCCAAGCTACTACACCCATTAATCAGCCCCAGCATTTT
>few|TRBV6-1|.|TRBJ2-5
CASSADRRSEETQYF
TGTGCCAGCAGTGCTGACAGGAGGTCCGAAGAGACCCAGTACTTC
>few|TRBV20-1|.|TRBJ2-1
CSARDLADNEQFF
TGCAGTGCTAGAGATCTGGCCGACAATGAGCAGTTCTTC
>once|TRBV19|.|TRBJ1-1
CASSIDRGTVAFF
TGTGCCAGTAGTATAGACAGGGGCACTGTAGCTTTCTTT
>few|TRBV27|.|TRBJ1-6
CASSLGAYNSPLHF
TGTGCCAGCAGTTTAGGGGCCTATAATTCACCCCTCCACTTT
>few|TRBV11-3|.|TRBJ2-7
CASSSLLRGRSYEQYF
TGTGCCAGCAGCTCCCTTCTCCGCGGCAGGTCCTACGAGCAGTACTTC
>.|TRBV4-2|TRBD2|TRBJ2-1
CASSQDGTSGYNEQFF
TGTGCCAGCAGCCAAGATGGGACTAGCGGCTACAATGAGCAGTTCTTC
>.|TRBV12-3/TRBV12-4|.|TRBJ2-1
CASSLIQTNNEQFF
TGTGCCAGCAGCCTGATCCAAACCAACAATGAGCAGTTCTTC
>.|TRBV6-5|.|TRBJ2-7
CASSTTSDKQYF
TGTGCCAGCAGTACGACCTCGGACAAGCAGTACTTC
>.|TRBV20-1|TRBD1|TRBJ2-1
CSASQGAGNNEQFF
TGCAGTGCTAGCCAGGGGGCCGGGAACAATGAGCAGTTCTTC
>few|TRBV27|.|TRBJ1-1
CASSLSGDLMNTEAFF
TGTGCCAGCAGTTTATCCGGGGACCTCATGAACACTGAAGCTTTCTTT
>.|TRBV27|TRBD1|TRBJ1-4
CASSLTGGAEKLFF
TGTGCCAGCAGTTTAACAGGGGGGGCCGAAAAACTGTTTTTT
>.|TRBV5-6|.|TRBJ1-2
CASSPLPGSNYGYTF
TGTGCCAGCAGCCCCCTTCCGGGGTCTAACTATGGCTACACCTTC
>few|TRBV4-3|TRBD2|TRBJ2-3
CASSQDSAGGVIDTQYF
TGCGCCAGCAGCCAAGATTCGGCGGGAGGGGTCATAGATACGCAGTATTTT
>.|TRBV3-1|TRBD1|TRBJ1-6
CASSQDQGASPLHF
TGTGCCAGCAGCCAAGACCAGGGGGCCTCACCCCTCCACTTT
>.|TRBV9|TRBD1|TRBJ2-2
CASSATGGAGELFF
TGTGCCAGCAGCGCCACAGGGGGCGCCGGGGAGCTGTTTTTT
>many|TRBV29-1|.|TRBJ2-3
CSGRLSGGVDTQYF
TGCAGCGGCCGACTTAGCGGAGGGGTGGATACGCAGTATTTT
>few|TRBV7-2|TRBD1|TRBJ1-1
CASSLRQGVGSTEAFF
TGTGCCAGCAGCTTAAGACAGGGGGTGGGGAGCACTGAAGCTTTCTTT
>once|TRBV5-4|.|TRBJ1-3
CATNSGNTIYF
TGTGCCACAAATTCTGGAAACACCATATATTTT
>few|TRBV5-6|.|TRBJ1-1
CASSFRIVGLSTEAFF
TGTGCCAGCAGCTTTCGAATCGTGGGGCTTTCCACTGAAGCTTTCTTT
>.|TRBV29-1|.|TRBJ2-1
CSVEPGWNEQFF
TGCAGCGTTGAGCCAGGGTGGAATGAGCAGTTCTTC
>many|TRBV20-1|.|TRBJ2-5
CSARAGSRETQYF
TGCAGTGCTAGAGCAGGGTCGCGGGAGACCCAGTACTTC
>few|TRBV12-3/TRBV12-4|.|TRBJ1-3
CASSFTATSGNTIYF
TGTGCCAGCAGTTTTACAGCTACCTCTGGAAACACCATATATTTT
>.|TRBV27|TRBD2|TRBJ2-7
CASTLRGGYYEQYF
TGTGCCAGCACCCTCCGGGGGGGCTACTACGAGCAGTACTTC
>.|TRBV6-6|TRBD1|TRBJ1-5
CASSPQGREQPQHF
TGTGCCAGCAGTCCACAGGGGCGGGAACAGCCCCAGCATTTT
>few|TRBV5-1|.|TRBJ2-1
CASSLAGPAGEEQFF
TGCGCCAGCAGCTTGGCCGGACCGGCCGGGGAGGAGCAGTTCTTC
>.|TRBV12-3/TRBV12-4|.|TRBJ2-7
CASGTYYEQYF
TGTGCCAGCGGGACTTATTACGAGCAGTACTTC
>.|TRBV7-9|TRBD1|TRBJ2-5
CASSSGSTTGKGETQYF
TGTGCCAGCAGCTCGGGGTCAACGACAGGGAAGGGGGAGACCCAGTACTTC
>.|TRBV12-3/TRBV12-4|TRBD1|TRBJ1-2
CASSPDRVNGYTF
TGTGCCAGCAGTCCCGACAGGGTCAATGGCTACACCTTC
>few|TRBV11-2|.|TRBJ2-3
CASSTSDTQYF
TGTGCCAGCAGCACTTCAGATACGCAGTATTTT
>.|TRBV13|TRBD1|TRBJ1-2
CASSFFPDRGGGYTF
TGTGCCAGCAGCTTCTTCCCCGACAGGGGTGGTGGCTACACCTTC
>.|TRBV6-2/TRBV6-3|TRBD1|TRBJ2-5
CASSPGTGMETQYF
TGTGCCAGCAGTCCCGGGACAGGGATGGAGACCCAGTACTTC
>.|TRBV7-6|.|TRBJ2-1
CASSLALDEQFF
TGTGCCAGCAGCTTAGCCCTCGATGAGCAGTTCTTC
>.|TRBV5-1|.|TRBJ1-2
CASSSGGDGVIYGYTF
TGCGCCAGCAGCTCCGGAGGGGACGGCGTCATCTATGGCTACACCTTC
>.|TRBV24-1|TRBD2|TRBJ2-7
CATSARGSSYEQYF
TGTGCCACCAGTGCTCGCGGGAGCTCCTACGAGCAGTACTTC
>.|TRBV2|TRBD2|TRBJ2-1
CASILRLLAGGPNEQFF
TGTGCCAGCATCCTCCGGTTACTAGCGGGAGGGCCCAATGAGCAGTTCTTC